This T cell receptor beta chain was sequenced for a study of beta chain features in type 1 diabetes. Study-level points and caveats: Naive, central memory and regulatory TCRB repertoires appeared more similar among patients than healthy donors. Fewer insertions but more deletions were seen at VDJ junctions in type 1 diabetes patients.

This clone was seen more than once but under ten times. The antigen is undetermined. The V and J ends lost 1 base and 0 bases respectively, with 12 bases between them. The CDR3 length is 16 residues. Germline CDR1 SEHNR, CDR2 FQNEAQ (reference sequence). The whole isolated RNA underwent reverse transcription, so sequencing captured expressed TCRB transcripts. The assay was immunoSEQ multiplex PCR, and TCRdb's table has in-frame clones only and misses some. Of 860,000 or so clones in the sample, 15% to 20% are singletons; the top ten hold 0.023%. This chain connects TRBV7-9 to TRBJ1-1, with no clear D. The TCR comes from a woman younger than 35 in good health. Material: naive CD4+ T cells from blood. The CDR3 loop is CASSLGVSRMNTEAFF. The CDR3 region has the DNA TGTGCCAGCAGCTTAGGGGTAAGCAGGATGAACACTGAAGCTTTCTTT.